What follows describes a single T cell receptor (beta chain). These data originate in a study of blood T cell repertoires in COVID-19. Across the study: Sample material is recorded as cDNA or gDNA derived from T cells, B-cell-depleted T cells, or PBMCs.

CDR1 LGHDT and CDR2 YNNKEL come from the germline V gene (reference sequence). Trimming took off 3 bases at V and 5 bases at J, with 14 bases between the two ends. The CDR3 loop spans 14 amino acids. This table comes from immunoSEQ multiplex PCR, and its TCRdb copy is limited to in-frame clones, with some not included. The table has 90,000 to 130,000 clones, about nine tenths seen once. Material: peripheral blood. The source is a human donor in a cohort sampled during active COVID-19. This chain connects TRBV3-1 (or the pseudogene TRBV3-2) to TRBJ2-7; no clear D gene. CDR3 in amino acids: CASSHVLSTHEQYF. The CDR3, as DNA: TGTGCCAGCAGCCATGTTCTTTCTACGCACGAGCAGTACTTC.